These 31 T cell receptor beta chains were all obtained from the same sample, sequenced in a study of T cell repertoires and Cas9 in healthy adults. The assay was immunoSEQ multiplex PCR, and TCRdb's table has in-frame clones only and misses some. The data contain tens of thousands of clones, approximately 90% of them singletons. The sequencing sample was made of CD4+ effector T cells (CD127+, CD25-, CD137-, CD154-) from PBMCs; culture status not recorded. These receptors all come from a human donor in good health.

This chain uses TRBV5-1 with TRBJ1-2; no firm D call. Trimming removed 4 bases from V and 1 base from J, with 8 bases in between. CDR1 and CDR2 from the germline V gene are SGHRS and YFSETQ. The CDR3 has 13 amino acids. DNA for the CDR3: TGCGCCAGCAGCGCCTCAGATAACTATGGCTACACCTTC. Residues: CASSASDNYGYTF. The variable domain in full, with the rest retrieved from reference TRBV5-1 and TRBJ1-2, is KAGVTQTPRYLIKTRGQQVTLSCSPISGHRSVSWYQQTPGQGLQFLFEYFSETQRNKGNFPGRFSGRQFSNSRSEMNVSTLELGDSALYLCASSASDNYGYTFGSGTRLTVV.

The CDR3 DNA reads TGTGCCAGCAGTCCCCACCCCACAGGGGGCAGAACCGGGGAGCTGTTTTTT. This codes for CASSPHPTGGRTGELFF. The chain is built from TRBV11-1 and TRBJ2-2; 9 nucleotides match TRBD1. V lost 6 bases and J lost 5; bases outside the gene matches: 13. Per the germline V gene, CDR1 is SGHAT and CDR2 is FQDESV (reference sequence). This CDR3 contains 17 residues.

The CDR3 loop reads CATSRDIGTGGGEQYF. As DNA, the CDR3 is TGTGCCACCAGCAGAGATATCGGGACAGGGGGCGGAGAGCAGTACTTC. The chain is built from TRBV15 and TRBJ2-7, with 12 bases that match TRBD1. The CDR3 runs to 16 residues. The junction had 7 bases not matched to a gene; V was cut back by 0 bases and J by 7 bases. Per the germline V gene, CDR1 is LNHNV and CDR2 is YYDKDF (reference sequence).

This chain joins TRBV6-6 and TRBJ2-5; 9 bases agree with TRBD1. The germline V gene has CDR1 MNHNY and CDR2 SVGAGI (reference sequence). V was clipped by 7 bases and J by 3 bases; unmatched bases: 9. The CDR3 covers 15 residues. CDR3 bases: TGTGCCAGCAAGAACCCGGGGACAGGGAAAGAGACCCAGTACTTC. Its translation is CASKNPGTGKETQYF.

Here the CDR3 DNA reads TGCGCCAGCAGCCAAACAGGGGAGTATGGCTACACCTTC. The encoded protein is CASSQTGEYGYTF. The gene calls are TRBV4-1 and TRBJ1-2; TRBD1 aligns across 7 bases. This CDR3 is 13 amino acids long. V gave up 2 bases and J gave up 5 bases; unmatched junction bases: 2. Looked up from germline, CDR1 is MGHRA and CDR2 is YSYEKL.

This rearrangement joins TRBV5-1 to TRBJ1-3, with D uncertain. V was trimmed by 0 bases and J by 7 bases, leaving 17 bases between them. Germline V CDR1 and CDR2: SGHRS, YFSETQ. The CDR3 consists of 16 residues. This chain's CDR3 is CASSLAGRLSGNTIYF. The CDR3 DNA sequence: TGCGCCAGCAGCTTGGCCGGACGATTGAGCGGGAACACCATATATTTT.

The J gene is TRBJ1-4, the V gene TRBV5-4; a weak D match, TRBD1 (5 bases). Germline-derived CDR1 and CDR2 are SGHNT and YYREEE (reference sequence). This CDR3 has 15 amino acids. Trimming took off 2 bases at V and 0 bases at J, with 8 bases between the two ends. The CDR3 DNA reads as TGTGCCAGCAGCTTTACAGGCGCAACTAATGAAAAACTGTTTTTT. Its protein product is CASSFTGATNEKLFF.

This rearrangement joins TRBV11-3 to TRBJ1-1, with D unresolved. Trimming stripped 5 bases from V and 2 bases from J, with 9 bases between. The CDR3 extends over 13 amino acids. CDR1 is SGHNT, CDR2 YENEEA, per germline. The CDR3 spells CASSRHSNTEAFF. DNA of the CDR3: TGTGCCAGCAGCCGACACTCAAACACTGAAGCTTTCTTT.

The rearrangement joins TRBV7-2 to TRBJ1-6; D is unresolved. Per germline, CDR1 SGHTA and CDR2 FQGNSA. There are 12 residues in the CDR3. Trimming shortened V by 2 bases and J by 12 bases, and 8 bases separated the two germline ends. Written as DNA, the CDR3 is TGTGCCAGCAGCTTACAGGTTGAACCCCTCCACTTT. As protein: CASSLQVEPLHF.

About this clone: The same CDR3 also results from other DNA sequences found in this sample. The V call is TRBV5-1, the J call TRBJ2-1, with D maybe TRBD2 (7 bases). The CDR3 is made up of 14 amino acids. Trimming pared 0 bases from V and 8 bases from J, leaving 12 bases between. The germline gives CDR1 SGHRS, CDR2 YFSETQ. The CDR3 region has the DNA TGCGCCAGCAGCTTGGGGGGGGGCCGGTATGAGCAGTTCTTC. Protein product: CASSLGGGRYEQFF.

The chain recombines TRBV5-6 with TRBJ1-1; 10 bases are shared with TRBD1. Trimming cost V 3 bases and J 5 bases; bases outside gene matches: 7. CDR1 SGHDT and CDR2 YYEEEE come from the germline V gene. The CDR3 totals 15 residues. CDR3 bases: TGTGCCAGCAGCTGGGGGACAGGGGTAGATACTGAAGCTTTCTTT. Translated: CASSWGTGVDTEAFF.

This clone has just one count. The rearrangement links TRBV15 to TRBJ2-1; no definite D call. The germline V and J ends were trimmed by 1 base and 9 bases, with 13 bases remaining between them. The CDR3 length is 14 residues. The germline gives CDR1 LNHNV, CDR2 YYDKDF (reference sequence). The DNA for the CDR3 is TGTGCCACCAGCAGAGGGACGCCGGCGGCTGAGCAGTTCTTC. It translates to CATSRGTPAAEQFF.

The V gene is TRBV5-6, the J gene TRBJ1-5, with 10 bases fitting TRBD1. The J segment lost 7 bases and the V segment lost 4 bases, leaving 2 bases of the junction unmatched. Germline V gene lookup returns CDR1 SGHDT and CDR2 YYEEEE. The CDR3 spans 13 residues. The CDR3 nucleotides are TGTGCCAGCAGCGCGACAGGGGGCCAGCCCCAGCATTTT. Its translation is CASSATGGQPQHF.

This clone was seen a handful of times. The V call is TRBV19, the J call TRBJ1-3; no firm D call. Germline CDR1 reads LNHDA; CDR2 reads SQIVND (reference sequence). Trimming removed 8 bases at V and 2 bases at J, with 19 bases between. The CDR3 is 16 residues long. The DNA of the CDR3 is TGTGCCAGTCGGACTACAGTGGGTATTGCTGGAAACACCATATATTTT. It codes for CASRTTVGIAGNTIYF.

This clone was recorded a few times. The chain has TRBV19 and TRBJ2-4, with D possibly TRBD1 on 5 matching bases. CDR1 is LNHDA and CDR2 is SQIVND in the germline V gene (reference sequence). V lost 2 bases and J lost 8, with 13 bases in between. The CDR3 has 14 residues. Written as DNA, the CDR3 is TGTGCCAGTAGTATATCAGGGTCCGGGTACATTCAGTACTTC. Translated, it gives CASSISGSGYIQYF.

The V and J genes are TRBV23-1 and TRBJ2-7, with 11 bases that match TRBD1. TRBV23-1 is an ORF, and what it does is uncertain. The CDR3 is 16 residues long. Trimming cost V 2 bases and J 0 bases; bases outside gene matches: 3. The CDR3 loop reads CASSQIGTGGSYEQYF. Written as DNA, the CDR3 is TGCGCCAGCAGTCAAATTGGGACAGGGGGCTCCTACGAGCAGTACTTC.

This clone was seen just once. CDR3 coding DNA: TGTGCCAGCAGTTCCAGAACCCGGGACAGGGTCGGTAACTATGGCTACACCTTC. Encoded protein: CASSSRTRDRVGNYGYTF. The V call is TRBV27, the J call TRBJ1-2, with 9 bases lining up with TRBD1. Germline V gene lookup returns CDR1 MNHEY and CDR2 SMNVEV (reference sequence). The CDR3 consists of 18 residues. The V gene end was trimmed by 4 bases and the J gene end by 1 base; junction bases not matched to a gene: 13.

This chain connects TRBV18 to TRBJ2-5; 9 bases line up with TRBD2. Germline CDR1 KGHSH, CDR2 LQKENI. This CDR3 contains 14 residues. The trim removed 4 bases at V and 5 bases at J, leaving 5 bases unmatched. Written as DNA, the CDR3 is TGTGCCAGCTCACGTAGCGGGAGCGGGGAGACCCAGTACTTC. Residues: CASSRSGSGETQYF.

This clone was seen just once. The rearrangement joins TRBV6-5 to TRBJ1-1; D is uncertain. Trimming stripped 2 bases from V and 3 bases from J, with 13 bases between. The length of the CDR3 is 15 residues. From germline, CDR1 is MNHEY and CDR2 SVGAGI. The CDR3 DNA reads TGTGCCAGCAGTTACGCTGGGGAGGTAGACACTGAAGCTTTCTTT. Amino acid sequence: CASSYAGEVDTEAFF.

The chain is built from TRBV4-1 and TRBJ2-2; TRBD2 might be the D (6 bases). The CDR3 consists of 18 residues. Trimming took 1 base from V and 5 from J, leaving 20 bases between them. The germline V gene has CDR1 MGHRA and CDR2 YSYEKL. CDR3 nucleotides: TGCGCCAGCAGCCAAGGAGTCGTGATAGTTAGCGGTACCGGGGAGCTGTTTTTT. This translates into CASSQGVVIVSGTGELFF.

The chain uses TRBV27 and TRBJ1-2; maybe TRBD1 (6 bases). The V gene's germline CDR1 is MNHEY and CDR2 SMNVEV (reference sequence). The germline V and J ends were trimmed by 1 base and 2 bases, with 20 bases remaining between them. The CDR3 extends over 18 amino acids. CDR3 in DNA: TGTGCCAGCAGTTTATTGGGGACACTTGGGAGCTTAAACTATGGCTACACCTTC. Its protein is CASSLLGTLGSLNYGYTF.

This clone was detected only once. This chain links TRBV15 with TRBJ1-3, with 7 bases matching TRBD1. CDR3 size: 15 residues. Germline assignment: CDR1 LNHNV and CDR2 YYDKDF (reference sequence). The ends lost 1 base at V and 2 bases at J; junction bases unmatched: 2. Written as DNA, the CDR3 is TGTGCCACCAGCAGAGGGGGGACAGCTGGAAACACCATATATTTT. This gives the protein CATSRGGTAGNTIYF.

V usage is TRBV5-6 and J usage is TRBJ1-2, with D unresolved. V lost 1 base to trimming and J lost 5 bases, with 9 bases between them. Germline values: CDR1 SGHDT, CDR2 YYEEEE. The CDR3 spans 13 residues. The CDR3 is CASSLMGGYGYTF. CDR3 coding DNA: TGTGCCAGCAGCTTGATGGGAGGGTATGGCTACACCTTC.

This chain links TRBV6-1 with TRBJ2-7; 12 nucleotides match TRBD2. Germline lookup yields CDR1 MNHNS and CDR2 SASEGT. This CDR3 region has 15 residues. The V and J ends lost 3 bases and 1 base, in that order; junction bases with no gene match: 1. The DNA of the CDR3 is TGTGCCAGCAGTGAGACTAGCGGGGGTTCCTACGAGCAGTACTTC. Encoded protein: CASSETSGGSYEQYF.

The CDR3 DNA follows: TGTGCCAGCTCCCCCTTTGGCGACACTGAAGCTTTCTTT. Translation gives CASSPFGDTEAFF. The chain is built from TRBV18 and TRBJ1-1, with unresolved D. The length of the CDR3 is 13 residues. Trimming left V 6 bases short and J 3 bases short, with 11 bases between. The germline V gene has CDR1 KGHSH and CDR2 LQKENI.

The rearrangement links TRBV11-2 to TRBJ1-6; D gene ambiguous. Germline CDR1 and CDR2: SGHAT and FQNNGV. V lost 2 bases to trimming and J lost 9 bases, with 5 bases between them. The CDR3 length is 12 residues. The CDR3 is CASSLSGSPLHF. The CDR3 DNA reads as TGTGCCAGCAGCTTATCAGGTTCACCCCTCCACTTT.

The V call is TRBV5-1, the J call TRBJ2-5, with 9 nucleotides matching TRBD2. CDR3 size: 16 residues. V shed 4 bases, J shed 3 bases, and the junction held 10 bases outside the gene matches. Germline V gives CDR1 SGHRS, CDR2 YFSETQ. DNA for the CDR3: TGCGCCAGCAGCCTTCAAGCGGGGGGACCCAAAGAGACCCAGTACTTC. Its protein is CASSLQAGGPKETQYF. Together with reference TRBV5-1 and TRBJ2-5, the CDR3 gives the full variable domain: KAGVTQTPRYLIKTRGQQVTLSCSPISGHRSVSWYQQTPGQGLQFLFEYFSETQRNKGNFPGRFSGRQFSNSRSEMNVSTLELGDSALYLCASSLQAGGPKETQYFGPGTRLLVL.

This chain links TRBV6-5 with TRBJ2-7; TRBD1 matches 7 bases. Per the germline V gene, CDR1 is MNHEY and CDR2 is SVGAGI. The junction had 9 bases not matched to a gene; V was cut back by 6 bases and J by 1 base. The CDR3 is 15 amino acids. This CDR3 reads CASSRQGFLSYEQYF. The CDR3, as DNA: TGTGCCAGCAGCCGACAGGGCTTTTTATCCTACGAGCAGTACTTC.

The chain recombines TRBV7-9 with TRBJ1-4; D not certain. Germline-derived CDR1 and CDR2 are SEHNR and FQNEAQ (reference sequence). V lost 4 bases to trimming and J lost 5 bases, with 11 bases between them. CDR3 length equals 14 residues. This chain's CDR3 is CASSWGGNNEKLFF. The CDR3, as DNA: TGTGCCAGCAGCTGGGGAGGCAACAATGAAAAACTGTTTTTT.

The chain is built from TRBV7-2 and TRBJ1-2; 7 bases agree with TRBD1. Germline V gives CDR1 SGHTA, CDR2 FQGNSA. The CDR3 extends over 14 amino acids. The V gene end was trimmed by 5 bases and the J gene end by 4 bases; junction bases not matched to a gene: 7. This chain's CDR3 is CASSGEGAVYGYTF. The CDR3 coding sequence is TGTGCCAGCAGCGGAGAGGGGGCGGTCTATGGCTACACCTTC.

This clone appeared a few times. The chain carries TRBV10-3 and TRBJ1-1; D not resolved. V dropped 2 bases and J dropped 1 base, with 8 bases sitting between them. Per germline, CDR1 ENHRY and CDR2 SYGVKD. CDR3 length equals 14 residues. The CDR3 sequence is CAISEGSPNTEAFF. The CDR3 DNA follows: TGTGCCATCAGTGAGGGCAGCCCGAACACTGAAGCTTTCTTT.